The 29 T cell receptor beta chains below were found in one sample sequenced in a study of blood T cell repertoires in COVID-19. The repertoire was sequenced with immunoSEQ multiplex PCR; TCRdb's copy has only in-frame clones and lacks some. There are about 250,000 clones in the sample; roughly 88% occur only once, and approximately 5% lies in the top ten. Sequencing was performed on peripheral blood. The receptors derive from a woman aged 80 or over with COVID-19, enrolled during active disease.

This chain joins TRBV25-1 and TRBJ1-4; no definite D call. V shed 2 bases and J shed 8 bases, with 15 bases lying between them. CDR1 is MGHDK and CDR2 is SYGVNS in the germline V gene. The length of the CDR3 is 15 residues. CDR3: CASSELAGLREKLFF. The CDR3, as DNA: TGTGCCAGCAGTGAACTTGCGGGGTTGAGGGAAAAACTGTTTTTT. The variable domain in full, with the rest retrieved from reference TRBV25-1 and TRBJ1-4, is EADIYQTPRYLVIGTGKKITLECSQTMGHDKMYWYQQDPGMELHLIHYSYGVNSTEKGDLSSESTVSRIRTEHFPLTLESARPSHTSQYLCASSELAGLREKLFFGSGTQLSVL.

J is TRBJ1-3 and V is TRBV5-8; 7 bases match TRBD1. Per the germline V gene, CDR1 is SGHTS and CDR2 is YDEGEE. The J segment lost 2 bases and the V segment lost 3 bases, leaving 2 bases of the junction unmatched. The CDR3 has 14 amino acids. CDR3: CASSSQGPGNTIYF. For the CDR3, the DNA is TGTGCCAGCAGCTCACAGGGGCCTGGAAACACCATATATTTT.

This clone was counted a few times. The chain uses TRBV7-2 and TRBJ2-3; 9 nucleotides agree with TRBD2. After removal of 4 bases from V and 1 base from J, the junction contained 12 bases not matched to a gene. CDR3 length equals 18 residues. Germline CDR1 and CDR2: SGHTA and FQGNSA. CDR3 amino acids: CASSSRPLIAGGTDTQYF. In DNA, the CDR3 is TGTGCCAGCAGCTCCCGCCCTCTGATAGCGGGGGGCACAGATACGCAGTATTTT.

The rearrangement joins TRBV9 to TRBJ1-5; D uncertain. The V gene lost 0 bases and the J gene lost 5 bases, with 9 bases spanning the gap. Germline V CDR1 and CDR2: SGDLS, YYNGEE. CDR3 length: 14 residues. The chain's CDR3 is CASSVGSRDQPQHF. In nucleotides, the CDR3 is TGTGCCAGCAGCGTAGGCTCAAGAGATCAGCCCCAGCATTTT. Complete variable domain (other parts from reference TRBV9 and TRBJ1-5): DSGVTQTPKHLITATGQRVTLRCSPRSGDLSVYWYQQSLDQGLQFLIQYYNGEERAKGNILERFSAQQFPDLHSELNLSSLELGDSALYFCASSVGSRDQPQHFGDGTRLSIL.

The chain carries TRBV5-1 and TRBJ2-2, with 9 bases identical to TRBD1. After removal of 4 bases from V and 2 bases from J, the junction contained 9 bases not matched to a gene. Germline values: CDR1 SGHRS, CDR2 YFSETQ. The CDR3 has 17 amino acids. The CDR3 bases are TGCGCCAGCAGCCCCCGTCCGGGACAGGGAAACACCGGGGAGCTGTTTTTT. It yields the protein CASSPRPGQGNTGELFF. Full variable domain (missing parts from reference TRBV5-1 and TRBJ2-2): KAGVTQTPRYLIKTRGQQVTLSCSPISGHRSVSWYQQTPGQGLQFLFEYFSETQRNKGNFPGRFSGRQFSNSRSEMNVSTLELGDSALYLCASSPRPGQGNTGELFFGEGSRLTVL.

V usage is TRBV18 and J usage is TRBJ1-5; TRBD1 might be the D (5 bases). Germline V gene lookup returns CDR1 KGHSH and CDR2 LQKENI. This CDR3 has 13 residues. V lost 3 bases, J lost 7 bases, and 10 bases lay in between. CDR3 in amino acids: CASSPQGRQPQHF. CDR3 coding DNA: TGTGCCAGCTCACCCCAGGGTCGGCAGCCCCAGCATTTT.

In its sample, this clone was seen many times. The rearrangement uses TRBV6-2 or TRBV6-3 and TRBJ1-3; the D is unclear. CDR1 is MNHEY, CDR2 SVGEGT, per germline. V was pared by 2 bases and J by 1 base, with 12 bases between. The CDR3 is 16 residues long. CDR3 amino acids: CASSYNRGGSGNTIYF. The CDR3 DNA reads as TGTGCCAGCAGTTACAATCGGGGAGGATCTGGAAACACCATATATTTT.

The V and J genes are TRBV5-1 and TRBJ1-3; 7 bases are shared with TRBD1. The V gene's germline CDR1 is SGHRS and CDR2 YFSETQ. Unmatched junction bases numbered 4, after V lost 4 bases and J lost 3 bases. This CDR3 has 14 amino acids. In nucleotides, the CDR3 is TGCGCCAGCAGCCCCGGACAGGATGGAAACACCATATATTTT. The encoded protein is CASSPGQDGNTIYF.

This clone occurred once. The V gene is TRBV2, the J gene TRBJ2-2; the match to TRBD1 covers 8 bases. Germline CDR1 SNHLY, CDR2 FYNNEI. Trimming took 5 bases from V and 4 from J; bases not matched to a gene: 9. The CDR3 consists of 16 residues. CDR3 region: CASSFPGTGSTGELFF. The DNA for the CDR3 is TGTGCCAGCAGTTTCCCCGGGACAGGATCCACCGGGGAGCTGTTTTTT.

This rearrangement joins TRBV4-1 to TRBJ1-1; D gene ambiguous. Between the trimmed V and J ends, which lost 2 bases and 7 bases, there was a span of 17 bases. Germline V gives CDR1 MGHRA, CDR2 YSYEKL. The CDR3 spans 15 residues. This CDR3 reads CASSQPGGRVHEAFF. The DNA of the CDR3 is TGCGCCAGCAGCCAACCGGGAGGAAGGGTACATGAAGCTTTCTTT.

The chain couples TRBV28 to TRBJ1-1, with D possibly being TRBD1 (5 bases). The CDR3 runs 14 residues. Between the trimmed V and J ends, which lost 6 bases and 6 bases, there was a span of 17 bases. In germline, CDR1 is MDHEN, CDR2 SYDVKM. The CDR3 region has the DNA TGTGCCAGCAGCCCCCTGGGGGGGGGTGCTGAAGCTTTCTTT. Residues: CASSPLGGGAEAFF.

V gene TRBV19 combines with J gene TRBJ1-1, with 7 bases fitting TRBD1. With 5 bases clipped from V and 5 bases from J, the junction kept 11 bases outside the gene matches. This CDR3 contains 15 residues. Germline CDR1 and CDR2: LNHDA and SQIVND (reference sequence). The CDR3 sequence is CASSPLETGRTEAFF. The CDR3 bases are TGTGCCAGTAGTCCCTTGGAGACAGGGAGAACTGAAGCTTTCTTT.

This sequence joins TRBV7-8 and TRBJ2-5, with 7 bases lining up with TRBD1. The CDR3 contains 16 residues. Per germline, CDR1 SGHVS and CDR2 FQNEAQ. J lost 5 bases, V lost 2 bases, and 11 bases had no gene match. The CDR3 loop reads CASSLPLKGARETQYF. CDR3 in DNA: TGTGCCAGCAGCTTACCGCTCAAGGGGGCGAGGGAGACCCAGTACTTC. Full variable domain (remainder filled in from reference TRBV7-8 and TRBJ2-5): GAGVSQSPRYKVAKRGQDVALRCDPISGHVSLFWYQQALGQGPEFLTYFQNEAQLDKSGLPSDRFFAERPEGSVSTLKIQRTQQEDSAVYLCASSLPLKGARETQYFGPGTRLLVL.

The V call is TRBV18, the J call TRBJ2-2; TRBD1 aligns across 9 bases. Germline V gene sequence: CDR1 KGHSH, CDR2 LQKENI. V was pared by 5 bases and J by 5 bases, with 6 bases of the junction left unmatched. This CDR3 has 15 amino acids. CDR3 residues: CASSTRDRVTGELFF. In nucleotides, the CDR3 is TGTGCCAGCTCAACCCGGGACAGGGTAACCGGGGAGCTGTTTTTT.

This rearrangement joins TRBV19 to TRBJ2-3, with D maybe TRBD2 (5 bases). Germline assignment: CDR1 LNHDA and CDR2 SQIVND (reference sequence). V shed 1 base and J shed 3 bases, with 11 bases lying between them. The CDR3 extends over 15 amino acids. CDR3 loop: CASSIAGKGTDTQYF. As DNA, the CDR3 is TGTGCCAGTAGTATAGCCGGGAAAGGGACAGATACGCAGTATTTT.

The chain is built from TRBV18 and TRBJ1-5; 10 bases align to TRBD1. In germline, CDR1 is KGHSH, CDR2 LQKENI. The CDR3 extends over 14 amino acids. Germline trimming cut 4 bases from V and 8 bases from J; bases unmatched to any gene: 5. The DNA for the CDR3 is TGTGCCAGCTCACTCGGACAGGGGGAAGAGCCCCAGCATTTT. This codes for CASSLGQGEEPQHF.

The chain joins TRBV5-1 to TRBJ1-6; the D is unclear. Germline V gene data show CDR1 as SGHRS and CDR2 as YFSETQ. The CDR3 covers 13 residues. V lost 2 bases to trimming and J lost 8 bases, with 8 bases between them. The CDR3 nucleotides are TGCGCCAGCAGCTTCAACCGGGATTCACCCCTCCACTTT. Amino acid sequence: CASSFNRDSPLHF.

This sequence joins TRBV5-6 and TRBJ1-2; D gene ambiguous. The CDR3 has 13 residues. The V gene's germline CDR1 is SGHDT and CDR2 YYEEEE. Trimming stripped 0 bases from V and 1 base from J, with 4 bases between. CDR3 bases: TGTGCCAGCAGCTTGGTCAGTAACTATGGCTACACCTTC. As protein: CASSLVSNYGYTF.

The chain recombines TRBV7-2 with TRBJ2-7; no firm D call. The CDR3 contains 13 residues. Trimming stripped 1 base from V and 3 bases from J, with 7 bases between. CDR1 is SGHTA and CDR2 is FQGNSA in the germline V gene. DNA of the CDR3: TGTGCCAGCAGCTTAGATCCGGGCTACGAGCAGTACGTC. As protein: CASSLDPGYEQYV.

The V and J genes are TRBV28 and TRBJ1-2; TRBD1 is a possible D gene (6 bases). This CDR3 spans 15 amino acids. Deletions cut 8 bases from V and 5 bases from J, with 21 bases between. CDR1 MDHEN and CDR2 SYDVKM come from the germline V gene. CDR3: CASGGRGPRYYGYTF. The CDR3 DNA sequence: TGTGCCAGCGGGGGCAGGGGCCCCCGTTATTATGGCTACACCTTC.

The chain employs TRBV6-1 and TRBJ2-4; 12 bases line up with TRBD2. V lost 4 bases to trimming and J lost 0 bases; unmatched junction nucleotides: 10. Germline V gene data show CDR1 as MNHNS and CDR2 as SASEGT. This CDR3 contains 19 residues. The CDR3 coding sequence is TGTGCCAGCAGTGCTGGACTAGCGGGGCGTCTTTTAGCCAAAAACATTCAGTACTTC. This translates into CASSAGLAGRLLAKNIQYF.

The gene calls are TRBV6-2 or TRBV6-3 and TRBJ2-4, with 7 bases matching TRBD1. With 5 bases clipped from V and 1 base from J, the junction kept 8 bases outside the gene matches. Germline CDR1 and CDR2: MNHEY and SVGEGT. CDR3 size: 16 residues. The CDR3 nucleotides read TGTGCCAGCAGTAGGGGACAGTTGTCCGCCAAAAACATTCAGTACTTC. It is translated as CASSRGQLSAKNIQYF.

The chain carries TRBV9 and TRBJ1-2; D uncertain. The CDR3 totals 13 residues. Germline V CDR1 and CDR2: SGDLS, YYNGEE. The germline V and J ends were trimmed by 0 bases and 5 bases, with 8 bases remaining between them. CDR3 bases: TGTGCCAGCAGCGTAGTCTCGGGTTATGGCTACACCTTC. Translation gives CASSVVSGYGYTF. The full variable domain, completed using reference TRBV9 and TRBJ1-2, is DSGVTQTPKHLITATGQRVTLRCSPRSGDLSVYWYQQSLDQGLQFLIQYYNGEERAKGNILERFSAQQFPDLHSELNLSSLELGDSALYFCASSVVSGYGYTFGSGTRLTVV.

The V and J genes are TRBV10-3 and TRBJ1-5, with 10 bases fitting TRBD1. Germline CDR1 and CDR2: ENHRY and SYGVKD. After removal of 2 bases from V and 7 bases from J, the junction contained 8 bases not matched to a gene. The CDR3 loop spans 16 amino acids. In DNA, the CDR3 is TGTGCCATCAGTGAGCCGGGGACAGGGGTAGGACAGCCCCAGCATTTT. Its protein is CAISEPGTGVGQPQHF.

The rearrangement links TRBV5-4 to TRBJ1-1; D possibly corresponds to TRBD1 (6 bases). CDR1 is SGHNT and CDR2 is YYREEE in the germline V gene (reference sequence). The CDR3 is 14 residues long. V gave up 2 bases and J gave up 1 base, with 9 bases separating them. CDR3 in amino acids: CASSLAGANTEAFF. In DNA form, the CDR3 reads TGTGCCAGCAGCTTAGCAGGGGCGAACACTGAAGCTTTCTTT.

A single count supports this clone. CDR3 in DNA: TGTGCCTGGAGCCGGGGACTAGCGGGGGGCCGGATCAGCACAGATACGCAGTATTTT. Protein sequence: CAWSRGLAGGRISTDTQYF. The chain employs TRBV30 and TRBJ2-3; TRBD2 aligns across 15 bases. Germline V gene lookup returns CDR1 GTSNPN and CDR2 SVGIG (reference sequence). V lost 3 bases, J lost 0 bases, and 10 bases stayed unmatched. The CDR3 sequence is 19 residues long.

The chain combines TRBV7-3 with TRBJ2-5; 7 positions match TRBD1. V was pared by 5 bases and J by 1 base, with 7 bases of the junction left unmatched. Germline CDR1 and CDR2: SGHTA and FQGTGA. The CDR3 runs to 15 residues. For the CDR3, the DNA is TGTGCCAGCAGCCCGGCCGGGACAGTCCAAGAGACCCAGTACTTC. As protein: CASSPAGTVQETQYF.

This sequence joins TRBV28 and TRBJ1-2; D gene uncertain. The CDR3 length is 14 residues. CDR1 is MDHEN and CDR2 is SYDVKM in the germline V gene. Trimming stripped 5 bases from V and 3 bases from J, with 13 bases between. The CDR3 DNA reads as TGTGCCAGCAGTACCATGACAAGCTACTATGGCTACACCTTC. It codes for CASSTMTSYYGYTF.

V usage is TRBV7-9 and J usage is TRBJ2-7, with a possible D match to TRBD2 (6 bases). CDR1 is SEHNR, CDR2 FQNEAQ, per germline (reference sequence). Between the trimmed V and J ends, which lost 5 bases and 2 bases, there was a span of 16 bases. CDR3 length equals 15 residues. The CDR3 DNA follows: TGTGCCAGCAGCCCACCGACCGGGAGTACCTACGAGCAGTACTTC. It translates to CASSPPTGSTYEQYF.